What follows are 29 T cell receptor beta chains derived from one specimen sequenced in a study of monozygotic twins with inflammatory bowel disease. TCRdb reprocessed the 5' RACE reads and keeps a single row for each CDR3 protein, giving no DNA. Recorded for this sample: a few hundred thousand distinct CDR3 sequences. The sample consisted of blood. The receptor set was obtained from a human donor with ulcerative colitis or Crohn's disease, or a healthy co-twin of an affected twin (not recorded which).

The chain uses TRBV5-1 and TRBJ1-6; with no DNA, the TCRdb D assignment of TRBD1 cannot be verified. The CDR3 sequence is 12 residues long. Per the germline V gene, CDR1 is SGHRS and CDR2 is YFSETQ. This CDR3 is CASRTDNSPLHF.

The chain is built from TRBV7-6 and TRBJ2-7; there is no DNA to check the TCRdb D call of TRBD1. CDR3 size: 14 residues. Germline CDR1 is SGHVS and CDR2 is FNYEAQ. CDR3 sequence reads: CASSPMTVAYEQYF.

V and J are TRBV27 and TRBJ2-2. Germline V gene data show CDR1 as MNHEY and CDR2 as SMNVEV (reference sequence). The CDR3 extends over 14 amino acids. Here the CDR3 reads CASSLLLGTGELFF.

The V call is TRBV4-3, the J call TRBJ2-3; TCRdb outputs TRBD2, but without DNA this stays unchecked. This CDR3 has 19 residues. Germline V gene lookup returns CDR1 LGHNA and CDR2 YSLEER. CDR3 sequence reads: CASSQDLLAGGRGTDTQYF.

The chain recombines TRBV19 with TRBJ2-7. Per the germline V gene, CDR1 is LNHDA and CDR2 is SQIVND (reference sequence). This CDR3 has 14 residues. CDR3 protein: CASSIPGHSYEQYF.

This sequence joins TRBV20-1 and TRBJ2-3. Germline assignment: CDR1 DFQATT and CDR2 SNEGSKA (reference sequence). The CDR3 has 14 residues. CDR3 in amino acids: CSAIYTASTDTQYF.

The chain has TRBV29-1 and TRBJ1-2. This CDR3 has 13 amino acids. The V gene's germline CDR1 is SQVTM and CDR2 ANQGSEA. The CDR3 loop reads CSGGGGGWDGYTF.

CDR3 region: CASSPIGLAGRRDTQYF. The chain recombines TRBV12-3 or TRBV12-4 with TRBJ2-3; TCRdb names TRBD2, which stays unverified in the absence of DNA. This CDR3 has 17 residues.

The chain combines TRBV11-3 with TRBJ2-1. CDR3 length: 12 residues. In germline, CDR1 is SGHNT, CDR2 YENEEA. CDR3 in amino acids: CASSLGEDEQFF.

The chain combines TRBV12-3 or TRBV12-4 with TRBJ2-1; TCRdb picks TRBD1, but there is no DNA to check that call. This CDR3 spans 13 amino acids. The CDR3 sequence is CASSSRAYNEQFF.

V gene TRBV18 combines with J gene TRBJ1-5; lacking DNA, the TRBD1 call made by TCRdb goes unchecked. Germline CDR1 and CDR2: KGHSH and LQKENI. The CDR3 runs 17 residues. CDR3 protein: CASSPARGAGSNQPQHF. Full variable domain (outside the CDR3, taken from reference TRBV18 and TRBJ1-5): NAGVMQNPRHLVRRRGQEARLRCSPMKGHSHVYWYRQLPEEGLKFMVYLQKENIIDESGMPKERFSAEFPKEGPSILRIQQVVRGDSAAYFCASSPARGAGSNQPQHFGDGTRLSIL.

CDR3 residues: CASTKGRDYNEQFF. The chain uses TRBV2 and TRBJ2-1; the D call of TRBD1 rests on TCRdb alone, since no DNA is present to check it. CDR1 and CDR2 from the germline V gene are SNHLY and FYNNEI. CDR3 length: 14 residues.

The gene calls are TRBV6-5 and TRBJ2-1; TCRdb names TRBD1, which stays unverified in the absence of DNA. Germline lookup yields CDR1 MNHEY and CDR2 SVGAGI. The CDR3 is 17 amino acids. The CDR3 here is CASSYWTGGDLYNEQFF.

The chain joins TRBV28 to TRBJ1-1; checking the TCRdb D call of TRBD1 is not possible without DNA. Germline assignment: CDR1 MDHEN and CDR2 SYDVKM. The CDR3 extends over 15 amino acids. CDR3 sequence reads: CASSLSPPSTTEAFF.

The chain is built from TRBV7-2 and TRBJ2-2. Germline-derived CDR1 and CDR2 are SGHTA and FQGNSA. The CDR3 length is 13 residues. CDR3 amino acids: CASRSTLTGELFF. The full variable domain, its missing parts supplied by reference TRBV7-2 and TRBJ2-2, is GAGVSQSPSNKVTEKGKDVELRCDPISGHTALYWYRQSLGQGLEFLIYFQGNSAPDKSGLPSDRFSAERTGGSVSTLTIQRTQQEDSAVYLCASRSTLTGELFFGEGSRLTVL.

This rearrangement joins TRBV12-3 or TRBV12-4 to TRBJ1-2; TCRdb's D call, TRBD1, is unchecked because there is no DNA. The CDR3 length is 13 residues. CDR3 loop: CASSLGTGYGYTF.

The chain carries TRBV24-1 and TRBJ2-3; TCRdb proposes TRBD2, but this gene call is untestable without DNA. The length of the CDR3 is 17 residues. Germline CDR1 is KGHDR and CDR2 is SFDVKD. The CDR3 spells CATSESGLAGFSDTQYF.

The chain has TRBV11-2 and TRBJ1-6. CDR3 length equals 16 residues. CDR1 and CDR2 (germline): SGHAT, FQNNGV. This CDR3 is CASSLDPGLHNSPLHF.

V gene TRBV4-1 combines with J gene TRBJ2-3; the D call from TCRdb, TRBD1, cannot be confirmed without DNA. The CDR3 is 16 residues long. Germline V gene sequence: CDR1 MGHRA, CDR2 YSYEKL. CDR3 region: CASSHPGGMSTDTQYF.

This chain uses TRBV9 with TRBJ2-7. Germline V gene lookup returns CDR1 SGDLS and CDR2 YYNGEE. CDR3 length: 14 residues. CDR3: CASSAVDDHYEQYF.

Here the CDR3 reads CASGQRTGSSGANVLTF. The gene calls are TRBV5-1 and TRBJ2-6; as DNA is missing, the TRBD1 call by TCRdb cannot be tested. Germline CDR1 reads SGHRS; CDR2 reads YFSETQ. This CDR3 contains 17 residues.

The chain uses TRBV18 and TRBJ1-1. Germline values: CDR1 KGHSH, CDR2 LQKENI. CDR3 length equals 14 residues. The CDR3 spells CASSPPGGNTEAFF. Filled out from reference TRBV18 and TRBJ1-1, the complete variable domain reads NAGVMQNPRHLVRRRGQEARLRCSPMKGHSHVYWYRQLPEEGLKFMVYLQKENIIDESGMPKERFSAEFPKEGPSILRIQQVVRGDSAAYFCASSPPGGNTEAFFGQGTRLTVV.

The genes are TRBV27 and TRBJ2-7. CDR3 size: 16 residues. From germline, CDR1 is MNHEY and CDR2 SMNVEV (reference sequence). This CDR3 reads CASSFARGRVTYEQYF.

The V call is TRBV6-1, the J call TRBJ2-3; TCRdb's D gene call, TRBD1, goes unchecked for lack of DNA. CDR1 MNHNS and CDR2 SASEGT come from the germline V gene. CDR3 length: 19 amino acids. CDR3 residues: CASRPGTGGTLSTADTQYF.

This chain connects TRBV6-5 to TRBJ2-7; the D call from TCRdb, TRBD1, cannot be confirmed without DNA. The CDR3 runs to 13 residues. The germline V gene has CDR1 MNHEY and CDR2 SVGAGI. CDR3 in amino acids: CASGGQYSYEQYF.

CDR3 sequence: CASSQGQLNYGYTF. V and J are TRBV4-3 and TRBJ1-2. The CDR3 is 14 residues long. Looked up from germline, CDR1 is LGHNA and CDR2 is YSLEER.

The V and J genes are TRBV5-1 and TRBJ2-1; no DNA is available, so the TRBD1 call from TCRdb remains unchecked. The CDR3 runs 15 residues. CDR1 and CDR2 from the germline V gene are SGHRS and YFSETQ. The CDR3 spells CASGLFPGRNNEQFF.

V is TRBV7-2 and J is TRBJ2-5; there is no DNA to check the TCRdb D call of TRBD1. The CDR3 consists of 17 residues. Germline V CDR1 and CDR2: SGHTA, FQGNSA. CDR3 residues: CASSLVSIIGGRETQYF.

The V and J genes are TRBV10-3 and TRBJ2-1. The CDR3 is 13 amino acids. Germline-derived CDR1 and CDR2 are ENHRY and SYGVKD. CDR3 region: CAISDREDNEQFF.